These 20 T cell receptor beta chains were all obtained from the same sample, sequenced in a study of T cells in Graves' hyperthyroidism and ophthalmopathy. Researchers amplified the TCR beta CDR3 regions from RNA transcripts. The primer set for the first-round RT-PCR of the TCR CDR3 was HTBI. One entry per CDR3 protein, called by TCRdb with MiXCR from the multiplex PCR reads. Of about 500,000 distinct CDR3 sequences listed, over 15% were seen once; the top ten hold 15% to 20%. The sample consisted of blood. The receptors originated from a woman younger than 30 with Graves' hyperthyroidism.

This clonotype was seen repeatedly, ten times or more. The chain carries TRBV20-1 and TRBJ2-3; TRBD2 aligns across 12 bases. The trim removed 1 base at V and 4 bases at J, leaving 9 bases unmatched. The germline V gene has CDR1 DFQATT and CDR2 SNEGSKA (reference sequence). The CDR3 totals 17 residues. Here the CDR3 reads CSARALAGGSGSDTQYF. The CDR3 bases are TGCAGTGCTAGAGCACTAGCGGGAGGAAGTGGCTCAGATACGCAGTATTTT.

In its sample, this clonotype was seen a few times. V and J are TRBV20-1 and TRBJ2-7; 8 bases map to TRBD2. V shed 0 bases and J 3 bases; nucleotides not matched to a gene: 7. In germline, CDR1 is DFQATT, CDR2 SNEGSKA (reference sequence). The CDR3 covers 15 residues. CDR3 in amino acids: CSARDPGGGYYEQYF. CDR3 DNA sequence: TGCAGTGCTAGAGACCCGGGGGGGGGATACTACGAGCAGTACTTC.

This clonotype came up many times. This sequence joins TRBV3-1 and TRBJ1-4; D is ambiguous. CDR1 and CDR2 (germline): LGHDT, YNNKEL (reference sequence). There are 17 residues in the CDR3. Trimming took 0 bases from V and 8 from J, leaving 19 bases between them. The chain's CDR3 is CASSQDPPGDLGEKLFF. In DNA, the CDR3 is TGTGCCAGCAGCCAAGATCCCCCAGGCGACTTGGGCGAAAAACTGTTTTTT.

CDR3 residues: CASSSNRINEQYF. The CDR3 DNA sequence: TGTGCCAGCAGTTCTAACAGGATCAACGAGCAGTACTTC. The genes are TRBV12-3 or TRBV12-4 and TRBJ2-7; a possible D gene is TRBD1 (5 bases). V was trimmed by 4 bases and J by 5 bases, leaving 12 bases between them. The CDR3 extends over 13 amino acids.

This clonotype has only one observation. At one end, the junction sequence differs from germline, possibly due to a read error. The chain uses TRBV30 and TRBJ2-7, with TRBD1 as a possible D gene (7 bases). CDR3 size: 17 residues. Germline V gene lookup returns CDR1 GTSNPN and CDR2 SVGIG (reference sequence). DNA of the CDR3: TGTCCCTGGAGAAGCGACACGGAGGGGGCATCGACCTACGAGCAGTACTTC. This codes for CPWRSDTEGASTYEQYF.

This clonotype was found a few times. The V gene is TRBV29-1, the J gene TRBJ2-7; either TRBD1 or TRBD2 may supply D (6 bases each). Germline CDR1 reads SQVTM; CDR2 reads ANQGSEA. This CDR3 spans 15 amino acids. V gave up 6 bases and J gave up 4 bases, with 22 bases separating them. The CDR3: CSVSGVDRNGYEQYF. The CDR3, as DNA: TGCAGCGTCTCGGGGGTAGACAGGAACGGGTACGAGCAGTACTTC.

The chain recombines TRBV28 with TRBJ1-5; D call uncertain. Germline CDR1 is MDHEN and CDR2 is SYDVKM. Trimming removed 5 bases from V and 7 bases from J, with 15 bases in between. This CDR3 has 14 residues. The CDR3 DNA reads TGTGCCAGCAGTCCGCGCAACGGCTTCCAGCCCCAGCATTTT. Its protein is CASSPRNGFQPQHF.

There are a few counts of this clonotype. J is TRBJ2-2 and V is TRBV12-3 or TRBV12-4, with D unresolved. There are 16 residues in the CDR3. Deletions cut 2 bases from V and 1 base from J, with 11 bases between. The CDR3 region has the DNA TGTGCCAGCAGTTTAATAGGGCAGAAGAACACCGGGGAGCTGTTTTTT. Amino acids: CASSLIGQKNTGELFF.

The table lists this clonotype with many counts. The genes are TRBV15 and TRBJ2-1, with TRBD2 matching over 9 bases. The CDR3 extends over 17 amino acids. Germline CDR1 is LNHNV and CDR2 is YYDKDF (reference sequence). After removal of 2 bases from V and 7 bases from J, the junction contained 12 bases not matched to a gene. The CDR3: CATSRPTGTSSINEQFF. The CDR3 DNA sequence: TGTGCCACCAGCAGACCCACCGGGACTAGCTCGATTAATGAGCAGTTCTTC.

This clonotype has more than one count but fewer than ten. V usage is TRBV6-1 and J usage is TRBJ2-1; possibly TRBD2 for D (5 bases). The CDR3 has 13 residues. Germline CDR1 and CDR2: MNHNS and SASEGT. Trimming removed 8 bases from V and 4 bases from J, with 12 bases in between. CDR3 bases: TGTGCCAGCTCGGCCCGGGGATACAATGAGCAGTTCTTC. This gives the protein CASSARGYNEQFF.

This clonotype showed up many times. This sequence joins TRBV18 and TRBJ2-3; 8 bases agree with TRBD2. The V and J ends lost 2 bases and 2 bases, in that order; junction bases with no gene match: 9. Germline CDR1 is KGHSH and CDR2 is LQKENI. The CDR3 spans 17 residues. CDR3 in amino acids: CASSPSSGTAFTDTQYF. The DNA of the CDR3 is TGTGCCAGCTCACCAAGTAGCGGGACCGCTTTCACAGATACGCAGTATTTT.

V is TRBV20-1 and J is TRBJ1-1; the D is unclear. Trimming stripped 5 bases from V and 7 bases from J, with 8 bases between. The CDR3 runs 10 residues. The germline V gene encodes CDR1 DFQATT and CDR2 SNEGSKA (reference sequence). CDR3 sequence: CSAGEFEAFF. The DNA for the CDR3 is TGCAGTGCTGGGGAGTTTGAAGCTTTCTTT.

The rearrangement uses TRBV10-3 and TRBJ2-3; 9 bases align to TRBD1. J was trimmed by 4 bases and V by 3 bases; bases with no gene match: 5. Germline-derived CDR1 and CDR2 are ENHRY and SYGVKD. CDR3 length: 15 residues. Here the CDR3 reads CAISDTGGEADTQYF. The CDR3 DNA reads as TGTGCCATCAGTGACACAGGGGGCGAGGCAGATACGCAGTATTTT.

This rearrangement joins TRBV19 to TRBJ2-7; D may be TRBD2 (5 bases). Deletions cut 5 bases from V and 2 bases from J, with 16 bases between. CDR3 length: 15 residues. Germline values: CDR1 LNHDA, CDR2 SQIVND (reference sequence). The CDR3 here is CASSCGPGQPYEQYF. The CDR3 DNA sequence: TGTGCCAGTAGTTGCGGGCCAGGCCAGCCCTACGAGCAGTACTTC.

The chain couples TRBV10-3 to TRBJ2-7; the match to TRBD2 covers 8 bases. This CDR3 has 17 amino acids. CDR1 and CDR2 from the germline V gene are ENHRY and SYGVKD. Unmatched junction bases numbered 12, after V lost 2 bases and J lost 3 bases. The CDR3 nucleotides read TGTGCCATCAGTGAGCACCCCGGGACTAGTTGGAACTACGAGCAGTACTTC. Translated: CAISEHPGTSWNYEQYF.

This rearrangement joins TRBV6-1 to TRBJ1-1, with 8 bases fitting TRBD1. The germline gives CDR1 MNHNS, CDR2 SASEGT. J gave up 3 bases and V 8 bases, and 8 bases lay outside the gene matches. There are 14 residues in the CDR3. CDR3 nucleotide sequence: TGTGCCAGCGGGAACAGGGGGGGAGACACTGAAGCTTTCTTT. Encoded protein: CASGNRGGDTEAFF.

V and J are TRBV20-1 and TRBJ2-4; TRBD1 might be the D (6 bases). CDR1 is DFQATT, CDR2 SNEGSKA, per germline (reference sequence). The CDR3 runs 15 residues. V lost 1 base to trimming and J lost 4 bases, with 14 bases between them. CDR3 sequence: CSARGVTGRKNIQYF. DNA for the CDR3: TGCAGTGCTAGAGGCGTAACAGGGCGAAAAAACATTCAGTACTTC.

A remark on this clonotype: An end of the junction does not agree with germline; a read error may underlie this. This chain joins TRBV10-1 and TRBJ2-1, with 7 positions matching TRBD1. The germline V gene encodes CDR1 WNHNN and CDR2 SYGVQD (reference sequence). CDR3 length: 15 residues. CDR3 in DNA: TGCGCCAGCGCGAAGGAGACAGGGACCTACATTGAGCAGTTCTTC. It encodes CASAKETGTYIEQFF.

This clonotype has just a few counts. This chain uses TRBV6-1 with TRBJ1-5, with 9 bases identical to TRBD1. V was clipped by 6 bases and J by 4 bases; unmatched bases: 7. CDR3 length equals 15 residues. CDR1 is MNHNS and CDR2 is SASEGT in the germline V gene. This CDR3 is CASSTGQGLNQPQHF. CDR3 nucleotides: TGTGCCAGCAGCACGGGACAGGGACTAAATCAGCCCCAGCATTTT.

This chain uses TRBV19 with TRBJ1-1, with a tentative D call TRBD1 (5 bases). Germline lookup yields CDR1 LNHDA and CDR2 SQIVND (reference sequence). The CDR3 loop spans 14 amino acids. V lost 0 bases, J lost 4 bases, and 9 bases lay in between. The DNA of the CDR3 is TGTGCCAGTAGTATAGATATCGGGGGCACTGAAGCTTTCTTT. It codes for CASSIDIGGTEAFF.